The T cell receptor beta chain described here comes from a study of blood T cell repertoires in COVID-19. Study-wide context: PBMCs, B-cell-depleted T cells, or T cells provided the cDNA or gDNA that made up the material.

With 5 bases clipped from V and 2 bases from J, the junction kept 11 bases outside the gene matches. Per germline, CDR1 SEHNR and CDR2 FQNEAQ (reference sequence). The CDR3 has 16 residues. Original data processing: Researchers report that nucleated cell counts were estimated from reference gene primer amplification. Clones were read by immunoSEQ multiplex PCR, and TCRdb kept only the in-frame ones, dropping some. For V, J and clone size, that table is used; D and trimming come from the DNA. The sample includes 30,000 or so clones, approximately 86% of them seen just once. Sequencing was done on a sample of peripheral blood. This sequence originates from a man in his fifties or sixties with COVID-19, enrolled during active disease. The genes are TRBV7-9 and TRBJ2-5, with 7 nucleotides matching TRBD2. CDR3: CASSPLAGSAQETQYF. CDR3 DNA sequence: TGTGCCAGCAGCCCTTTAGCGGGTAGTGCTCAAGAGACCCAGTACTTC.